This is a list of T cell receptor beta chains from one sample in a study of blood T cell repertoires in COVID-19. Some clones are missing from TCRdb's copy, which holds only in-frame ones; the method was immunoSEQ multiplex PCR. This table holds roughly 200,000 clones, about 85% found once. Sequencing was done on a sample of peripheral blood. All receptors come from an older person with COVID-19, enrolled during active disease. Both conserved end residues are part of each CDR3. A D gene is named only where the DNA matches it firmly. The size entry is marked missing in some rows and otherwise reads once, few, many or a size class.

CDR3aa	CDR3nt	v_gene	j_gene	d_gene	abundance
CASSPSGGASNQPQHF	TGTGCCAGCAGCCCCAGTGGCGGGGCGAGCAATCAGCCCCAGCATTTT	TRBV6-2/TRBV6-3	TRBJ1-5	NA	NA
CASSPARGSSYNEQFF	TGTGCCAGCAGCCCTGCTCGGGGGAGCTCCTACAATGAGCAGTTCTTC	TRBV27	TRBJ2-1	NA	NA
CASSSARGSGANVLTF	TGTGCCAGCAGCTCTGCGCGGGGGTCTGGGGCCAACGTCCTGACTTTC	TRBV7-2	TRBJ2-6	TRBD2	NA
CSVELSGADTQYF	TGCAGCGTTGAATTGTCGGGGGCAGATACGCAGTATTTT	TRBV29-1	TRBJ2-3	NA	NA
CASSPGTGETQYF	TGTGCCAGCAGCCCTGGGACAGGGGAGACCCAGTACTTC	TRBV7-7	TRBJ2-5	TRBD1	NA
CASSGDGGRWEQYF	TGTGCCAGCAGCGGGGACGGAGGGCGGTGGGAGCAGTACTTC	TRBV3-1/TRBV3-2	TRBJ2-7	NA	once
CATSHPAGGYQETQYF	TGTGCCACCTCACACCCAGCCGGGGGATATCAAGAGACCCAGTACTTC	TRBV15	TRBJ2-5	NA	NA
CASSIGVTGLGQPQHF	TGTGCCAGTAGTATAGGGGTGACAGGGCTGGGTCAGCCCCAGCATTTT	TRBV19	TRBJ1-5	TRBD1	NA
CASSRDKNNEQFF	TGTGCCAGCAGCCGAGACAAAAACAATGAGCAGTTCTTC	TRBV5-6	TRBJ2-1	NA	NA
CASSISGGDYNEQFF	TGTGCCAGTAGTATAAGCGGGGGGGACTACAATGAGCAGTTCTTC	TRBV19	TRBJ2-1	TRBD2	NA
CASRLWTGSGGGPHF	TGTGCCAGCAGACTTTGGACAGGGTCGGGAGGAGGGCCCCACTTT	TRBV2	TRBJ1-6	TRBD1	NA
CASTPGGPGKWRYTF	TGTGCCAGCACCCCCGGGGGTCCAGGGAAATGGCGCTACACCTTC	TRBV6-5	TRBJ1-2	NA	NA
CAGRRRDTGELFF	TGCGCAGGGAGGCGCCGAGACACCGGGGAGCTGTTTTTT	TRBV5-1	TRBJ2-2	NA	NA
CAWSALPRDTQYF	TGTGCCTGGAGTGCCCTCCCCCGAGATACGCAGTATTTT	TRBV30	TRBJ2-3	NA	NA
CASGPPGSLNTGELFF	TGTGCTAGTGGTCCTCCGGGGTCCTTGAACACCGGGGAGCTGTTTTTT	TRBV12-5	TRBJ2-2	NA	NA
CASSLGTGDYGYTF	TGCGCCAGCAGCTTGGGAACGGGAGACTATGGCTACACCTTC	TRBV5-1	TRBJ1-2	NA	NA
CASSVTTGSYNEQFF	TGTGCCAGCAGCGTTACAACCGGGTCCTACAATGAGCAGTTCTTC	TRBV7-9	TRBJ2-1	NA	NA
CASSYSLDRRNSPLHF	TGTGCCAGCAGTTACTCTCTTGACCGGCGGAATTCACCCCTCCACTTT	TRBV6-5	TRBJ1-6	NA	NA
CASSRSGTEAFF	TGTGCCAGCAGTCGTTCCGGCACTGAAGCTTTCTTT	TRBV7-6	TRBJ1-1	NA	NA
CASSLSQNTEAFF	TGTGCCAGCAGTTTGTCCCAGAACACTGAAGCTTTCTTT	TRBV12-3/TRBV12-4	TRBJ1-1	NA	NA
CASSLGWERGLMSDTQYF	TGTGCCAGCAGTTTAGGTTGGGAGCGGGGCCTTATGTCAGATACGCAGTATTTT	TRBV28	TRBJ2-3	TRBD2	NA
CASSQSGGETQYF	TGCGCCAGCAGCCAATCCGGCGGAGAGACCCAGTACTTC	TRBV4-3	TRBJ2-5	NA	NA
CASSLGTGRYSPLHF	TGCGCCAGCAGCTTGGGGACAGGTCGTTATTCACCCCTCCACTTT	TRBV5-1	TRBJ1-6	TRBD1	NA
CASSLAPAGVTDTQYF	TGCGCCAGCAGCTTGGCCCCAGCGGGAGTCACAGATACGCAGTATTTT	TRBV5-1	TRBJ2-3	TRBD2	NA
CSVAGAEGVVGYTF	TGCAGCGTTGCCGGGGCGGAGGGTGTGGTTGGCTACACCTTC	TRBV29-1	TRBJ1-2	NA	NA
CASSQGAYNEQFF	TGCGCCAGCAGCCAGGGAGCCTACAATGAGCAGTTCTTC	TRBV4-3	TRBJ2-1	NA	few
CSVDFRRGFFGANVLTF	TGCAGCGTTGATTTTCGCAGGGGCTTTTTTGGGGCCAACGTCCTGACTTTC	TRBV29-1	TRBJ2-6	NA	NA
CASSSPTSSYAQYF	TGTGCCAGCAGCTCTCCGACTAGCTCTTACGCGCAGTACTTC	TRBV7-2	TRBJ2-7	TRBD2	NA
CASSLALQRGSSTDTQYF	TGTGCCAGCAGCTTGGCCCTCCAGAGAGGATCTAGCACAGATACGCAGTATTTT	TRBV5-8	TRBJ2-3	NA	NA
CASSISDNSYNEQFF	TGTGCCAGTAGTATATCGGACAACTCCTACAATGAGCAGTTCTTC	TRBV19	TRBJ2-1	NA	NA
CASSMGHHNQPQHF	TGCGCCAGCAGCATGGGACACCACAATCAGCCCCAGCATTTT	TRBV5-1	TRBJ1-5	NA	NA
CASSEQTGLNEQFF	TGTGCCAGCAGTGAACAGACAGGTCTCAATGAGCAGTTCTTC	TRBV6-4	TRBJ2-1	NA	NA
CASSPDTTNTGELFF	TGTGCCAGTAGTCCGGACACAACGAACACCGGGGAGCTGTTTTTT	TRBV19	TRBJ2-2	NA	NA
CASSGRTQPRGAINEQFF	TGTGCCAGCAGTGGAAGGACCCAACCGCGGGGGGCTATCAATGAGCAGTTCTTC	TRBV6-2/TRBV6-3	TRBJ2-1	TRBD2	NA
CASSPLRNTDTQYF	TGTGCCAGCAGCCCCTTGCGGAACACAGATACGCAGTATTTT	TRBV9	TRBJ2-3	NA	NA
CSASSRTGGNYGYTF	TGCAGTGCTAGTAGTCGTACAGGGGGTAACTATGGCTACACCTTC	TRBV20-1	TRBJ1-2	TRBD1	once
CASRSAGTGNTIYF	TGTGCCAGCAGGAGTGCGGGGACTGGAAACACCATATATTTT	TRBV6-5	TRBJ1-3	NA	NA
CASSLILGRANEQFF	TGTGCCAGCAGCTTAATTTTGGGCAGGGCCAATGAGCAGTTCTTC	TRBV7-3	TRBJ2-1	NA	NA
CASSLESGQGFAEAFF	TGTGCCAGCAGCTTGGAATCGGGACAGGGTTTCGCTGAAGCTTTCTTT	TRBV7-6	TRBJ1-1	TRBD1	NA
CASRGHGDSNQPQHF	TGTGCCAGCAGGGGTCACGGGGATAGCAATCAGCCCCAGCATTTT	TRBV28	TRBJ1-5	NA	many
CASSFNRQETQYF	TGTGCCAGCAGCTTTAACAGGCAAGAGACCCAGTACTTC	TRBV11-2	TRBJ2-5	NA	NA
CASSRLLRTEAFF	TGTGCCAGCAGCCGACTTTTAAGGACTGAAGCTTTCTTT	TRBV13	TRBJ1-1	NA	NA
CASSLGPSGEQFF	TGTGCCAGCAGTTTGGGTCCTAGCGGTGAGCAGTTCTTC	TRBV12-3/TRBV12-4	TRBJ2-1	TRBD2	once
CASSIRGTGGNQPQHF	TGTGCCAGTAGTATACGAGGGACAGGGGGAAATCAGCCCCAGCATTTT	TRBV19	TRBJ1-5	TRBD1	NA
CASSLRTGLLMNEQFF	TGTGCCAGCAGTTTGAGGACAGGGCTATTAATGAATGAGCAGTTCTTC	TRBV27	TRBJ2-1	TRBD1	once
CASSLGAGPSGNTIYF	TGTGCCAGCAGCTTGGGTGCAGGCCCCTCTGGAAACACCATATATTTT	TRBV5-6	TRBJ1-3	NA	few